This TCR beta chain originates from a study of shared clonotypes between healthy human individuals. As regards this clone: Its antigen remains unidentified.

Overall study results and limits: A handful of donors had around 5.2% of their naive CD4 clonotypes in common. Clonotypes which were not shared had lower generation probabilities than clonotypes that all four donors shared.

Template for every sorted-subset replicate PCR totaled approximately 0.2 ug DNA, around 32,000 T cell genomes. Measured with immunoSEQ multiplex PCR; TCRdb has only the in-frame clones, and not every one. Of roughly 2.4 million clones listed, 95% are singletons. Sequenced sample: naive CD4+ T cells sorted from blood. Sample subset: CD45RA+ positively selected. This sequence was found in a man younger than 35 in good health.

CDR3 protein: CASGGRNTEAFF. CDR3 DNA sequence: TGTGCTAGTGGGGGGAGAAACACTGAAGCTTTCTTT. The rearrangement links TRBV12-5 to TRBJ1-1; D is undetermined. Per germline, CDR1 LGHNT and CDR2 FRNRAP. CDR3 length equals 12 residues. The V gene lost 6 bases and the J gene lost 2 bases, with 7 bases spanning the gap.